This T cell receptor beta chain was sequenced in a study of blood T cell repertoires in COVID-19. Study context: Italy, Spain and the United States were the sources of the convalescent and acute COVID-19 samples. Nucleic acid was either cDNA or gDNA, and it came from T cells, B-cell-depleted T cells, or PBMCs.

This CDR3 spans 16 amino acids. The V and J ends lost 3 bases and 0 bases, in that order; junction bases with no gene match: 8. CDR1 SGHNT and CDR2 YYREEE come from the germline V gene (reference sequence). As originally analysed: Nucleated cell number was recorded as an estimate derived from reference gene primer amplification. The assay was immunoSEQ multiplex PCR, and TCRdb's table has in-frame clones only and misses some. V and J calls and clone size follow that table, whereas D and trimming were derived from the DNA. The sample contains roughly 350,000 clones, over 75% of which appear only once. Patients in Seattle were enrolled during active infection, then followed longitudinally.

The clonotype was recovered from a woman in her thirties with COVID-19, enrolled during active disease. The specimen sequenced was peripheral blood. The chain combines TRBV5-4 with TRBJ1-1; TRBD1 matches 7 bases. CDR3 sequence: CASSWGNRGLNTEAFF. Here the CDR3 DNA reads TGTGCCAGCAGCTGGGGAAACAGGGGACTGAACACTGAAGCTTTCTTT. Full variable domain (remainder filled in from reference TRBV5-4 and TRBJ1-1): ETGVTQSPTHLIKTRGQQVTLRCSSQSGHNTVSWYQQALGQGPQFIFQYYREEENGRGNFPPRFSGLQFPNYSSELNVNALELDDSALYLCASSWGNRGLNTEAFFGQGTRLTVV.